Listed here are 4 T cell receptor beta chains from one sample, sequenced in a study of lung T cells in sarcoidosis with Löfgren's syndrome. A single record per CDR3 protein comes from TCRdb applying MiXCR to the reads. The table lists fewer than 80,000 distinct CDR3 sequences, 20% to 25% of them singletons. Sequenced: CD4+ T cells from PBMCs. Receptors originate from a human donor with sarcoidosis (Löfgren's syndrome or another form), or a control subject (not recorded which).

In this sample, this clonotype turned up many times. V is TRBV20-1 and J is TRBJ1-3; D unclear. The CDR3 spans 11 residues. V gave up 7 bases and J gave up 6 bases, with 10 bases separating them. Germline assignment: CDR1 DFQATT and CDR2 SNEGSKA (reference sequence). CDR3 nucleotide sequence: TGCAGTGTTAGGGTCGAAAACACCATATATTTT. Translating gives CSVRVENTIYF.

This clonotype occurred a few times. V and J are TRBV5-1 and TRBJ2-7, with TRBD1 as a possible D gene (5 bases). The V end lost 4 bases, the J end lost 0 bases, and 17 bases lay between the germline ends. This CDR3 region has 16 residues. Germline CDR1 and CDR2: SGHRS and YFSETQ. The CDR3 is CASSQGQGAASYEQYV. DNA of the CDR3: TGCGCCAGCAGCCAAGGGCAAGGGGCCGCCTCCTACGAGCAGTACGTC.

There are a few counts of this clonotype. The gene calls are TRBV12-3 or TRBV12-4 and TRBJ2-1, with 10 bases matching TRBD2. The CDR3 spans 12 residues. With 7 bases clipped from V and 14 bases from J, the junction kept 8 bases outside the gene matches. Written as DNA, the CDR3 is TGTGCCAGCACCGTCAGCGGGGGGGCAAAGTTCTTC. This gives the protein CASTVSGGAKFF.

In this sample, this clonotype turned up once. A much larger clone is a single base away; this may be a read error. This chain joins TRBV27 and TRBJ2-2; TRBD1 matches at 8 bases. V trimming: 9 bases; J trimming: 6 bases; junction bases outside the gene matches: 9. The CDR3 is made up of 14 amino acids. The germline gives CDR1 MNHEY, CDR2 SMNVEV (reference sequence). CDR3 coding DNA: TGTGCCAGTCAGGGGGCAGCCCTTCCCGGGGAGCTGTTTTTT. This codes for CASQGAALPGELFF.